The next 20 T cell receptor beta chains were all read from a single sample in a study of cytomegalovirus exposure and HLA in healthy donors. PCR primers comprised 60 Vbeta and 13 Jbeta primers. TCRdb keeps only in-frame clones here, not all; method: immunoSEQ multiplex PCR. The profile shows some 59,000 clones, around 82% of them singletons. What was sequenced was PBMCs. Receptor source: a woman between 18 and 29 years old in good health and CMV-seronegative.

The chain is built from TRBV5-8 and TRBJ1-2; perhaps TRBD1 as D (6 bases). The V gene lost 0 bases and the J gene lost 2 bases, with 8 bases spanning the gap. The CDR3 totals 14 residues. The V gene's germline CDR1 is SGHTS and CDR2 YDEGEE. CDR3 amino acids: CASSLGGTNYGYTF. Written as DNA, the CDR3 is TGTGCCAGCAGCTTGGGGGGGACAAACTATGGCTACACCTTC.

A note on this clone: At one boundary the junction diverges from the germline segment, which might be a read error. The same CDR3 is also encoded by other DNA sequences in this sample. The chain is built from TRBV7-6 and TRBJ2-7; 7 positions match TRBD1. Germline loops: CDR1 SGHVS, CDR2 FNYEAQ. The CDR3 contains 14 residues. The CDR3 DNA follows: TGTGCCAGCAGCTTCACGGGACAGAATTACGAGCAGTACTTT. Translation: CASSFTGQNYEQYF.

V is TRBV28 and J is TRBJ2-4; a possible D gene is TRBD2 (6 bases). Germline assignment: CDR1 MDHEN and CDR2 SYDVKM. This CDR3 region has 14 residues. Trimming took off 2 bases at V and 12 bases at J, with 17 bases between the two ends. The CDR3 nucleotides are TGTGCCAGCAGTTTACCTGTACGGGAGAGCAGTCAGTACTTC. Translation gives CASSLPVRESSQYF.

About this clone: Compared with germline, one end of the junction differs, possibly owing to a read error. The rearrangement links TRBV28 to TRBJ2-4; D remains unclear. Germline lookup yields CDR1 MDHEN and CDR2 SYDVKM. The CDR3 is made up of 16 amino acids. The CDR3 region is CASSLPYRQIKNSQYF. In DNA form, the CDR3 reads TGTGCCAGCAGTTTACCTTATCGGCAGATCAAAAACAGTCAGTACTTC. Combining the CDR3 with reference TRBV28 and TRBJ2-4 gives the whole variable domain DVKVTQSSRYLVKRTGEKVFLECVQDMDHENMFWYRQDPGLGLRLIYFSYDVKMKEKGDIPEGYSVSREKKERFSLILESASTNQTSMYLCASSLPYRQIKNSQYFGAGTRLSVL.

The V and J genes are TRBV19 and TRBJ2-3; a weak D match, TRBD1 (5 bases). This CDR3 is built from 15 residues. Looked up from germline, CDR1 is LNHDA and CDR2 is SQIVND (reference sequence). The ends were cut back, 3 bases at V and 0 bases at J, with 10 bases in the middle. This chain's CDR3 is CASSMWQGSTDTQYF. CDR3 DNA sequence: TGTGCCAGTAGTATGTGGCAGGGTAGCACAGATACGCAGTATTTT.

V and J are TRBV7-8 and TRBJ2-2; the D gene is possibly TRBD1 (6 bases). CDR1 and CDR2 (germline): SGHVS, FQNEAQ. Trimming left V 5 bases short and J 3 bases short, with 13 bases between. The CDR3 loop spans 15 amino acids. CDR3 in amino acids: CASSPPNRDTGELFF. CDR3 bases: TGTGCCAGCAGCCCCCCTAACAGGGACACCGGGGAGCTGTTTTTT.

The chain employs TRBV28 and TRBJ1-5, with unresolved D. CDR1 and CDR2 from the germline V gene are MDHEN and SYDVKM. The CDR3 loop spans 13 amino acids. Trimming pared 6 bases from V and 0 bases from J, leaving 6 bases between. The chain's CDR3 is CASREYSNQPQHF. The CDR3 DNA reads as TGTGCCAGCAGAGAGTATAGCAATCAGCCCCAGCATTTT.

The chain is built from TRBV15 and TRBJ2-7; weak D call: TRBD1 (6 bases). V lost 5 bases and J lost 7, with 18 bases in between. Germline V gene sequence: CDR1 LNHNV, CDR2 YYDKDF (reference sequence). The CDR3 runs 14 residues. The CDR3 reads CATSLPADRKEQYF. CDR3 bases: TGTGCCACCAGCCTCCCGGCCGACAGGAAGGAGCAGTACTTC.

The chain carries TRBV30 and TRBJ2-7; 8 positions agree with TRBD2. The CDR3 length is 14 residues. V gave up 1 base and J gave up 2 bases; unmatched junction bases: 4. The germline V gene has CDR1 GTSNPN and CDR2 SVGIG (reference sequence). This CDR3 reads CAWSATSGPYEQYF. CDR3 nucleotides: TGTGCCTGGAGTGCTACTAGCGGACCCTACGAGCAGTACTTC. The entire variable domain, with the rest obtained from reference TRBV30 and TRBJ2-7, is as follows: SQTIHQWPATLVQPVGSPLSLECTVEGTSNPNLYWYRQAAGRGLQLLFYSVGIGQISSEVPQNLSASRPQDRQFILSSKKLLLSDSGFYLCAWSATSGPYEQYFGPGTRLTVT.

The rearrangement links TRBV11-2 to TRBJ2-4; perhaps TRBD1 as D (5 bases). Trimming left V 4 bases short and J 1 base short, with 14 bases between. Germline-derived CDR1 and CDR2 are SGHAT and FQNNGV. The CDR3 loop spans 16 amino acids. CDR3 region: CASSSLQDGAKNIQYF. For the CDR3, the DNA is TGTGCCAGCAGCTCTTTACAGGACGGGGCCAAAAACATTCAGTACTTC.

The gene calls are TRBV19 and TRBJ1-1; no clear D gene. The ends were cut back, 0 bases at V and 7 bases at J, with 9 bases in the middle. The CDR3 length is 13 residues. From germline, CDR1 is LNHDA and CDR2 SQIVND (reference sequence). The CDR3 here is CASSIDDWSEAFF. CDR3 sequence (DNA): TGTGCCAGTAGTATAGACGACTGGAGTGAAGCTTTCTTT. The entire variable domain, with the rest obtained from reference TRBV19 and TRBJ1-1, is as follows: DGGITQSPKYLFRKEGQNVTLSCEQNLNHDAMYWYRQDPGQGLRLIYYSQIVNDFQKGDIAEGYSVSREKKESFPLTVTSAQKNPTAFYLCASSIDDWSEAFFGQGTRLTVV.

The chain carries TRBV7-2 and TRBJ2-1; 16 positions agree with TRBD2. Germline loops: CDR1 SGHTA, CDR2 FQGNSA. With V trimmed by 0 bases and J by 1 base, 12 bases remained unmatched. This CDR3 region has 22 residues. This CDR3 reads CASSLAPKVGTSGRVSYNEQFF. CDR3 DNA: TGTGCCAGCAGCTTAGCCCCCAAGGTCGGGACTAGCGGGAGGGTGTCCTACAATGAGCAGTTCTTC.

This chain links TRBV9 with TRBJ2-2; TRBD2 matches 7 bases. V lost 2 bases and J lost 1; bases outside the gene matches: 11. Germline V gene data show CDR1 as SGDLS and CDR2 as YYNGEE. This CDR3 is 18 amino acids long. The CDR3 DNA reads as TGTGCCAGCAGCGTTAACCCCGAGGGCGGGAGGAACACCGGGGAGCTGTTTTTT. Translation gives CASSVNPEGGRNTGELFF.

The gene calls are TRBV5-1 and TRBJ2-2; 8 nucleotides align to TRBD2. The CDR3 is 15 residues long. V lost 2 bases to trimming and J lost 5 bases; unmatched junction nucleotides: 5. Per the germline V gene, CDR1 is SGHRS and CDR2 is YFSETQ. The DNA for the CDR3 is TGCGCCAGCAGCTTTGGGAGCGGGAGAACCGGGGAGCTGTTTTTT. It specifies CASSFGSGRTGELFF. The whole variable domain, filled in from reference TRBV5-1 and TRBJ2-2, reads KAGVTQTPRYLIKTRGQQVTLSCSPISGHRSVSWYQQTPGQGLQFLFEYFSETQRNKGNFPGRFSGRQFSNSRSEMNVSTLELGDSALYLCASSFGSGRTGELFFGEGSRLTVL.

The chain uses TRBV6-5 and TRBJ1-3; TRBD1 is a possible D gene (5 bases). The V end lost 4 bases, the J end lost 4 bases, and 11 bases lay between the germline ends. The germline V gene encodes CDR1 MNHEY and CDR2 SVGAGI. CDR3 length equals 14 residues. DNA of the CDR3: TGTGCCAGCAGTTTACGGGGGTACGGAAACACCATATATTTT. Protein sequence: CASSLRGYGNTIYF.

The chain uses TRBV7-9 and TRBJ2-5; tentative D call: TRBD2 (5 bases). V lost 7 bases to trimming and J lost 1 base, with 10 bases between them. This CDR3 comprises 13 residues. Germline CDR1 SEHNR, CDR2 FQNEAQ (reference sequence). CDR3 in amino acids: CASNPGSQETQYF. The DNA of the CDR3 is TGTGCCAGCAACCCGGGATCCCAAGAGACCCAGTACTTC.

The CDR3 coding sequence is TGCGCCAGCAGCGTTCTAGGGGGGGCCGGGGAGCTGTTTTTT. Translation: CASSVLGGAGELFF. This chain uses TRBV5-1 with TRBJ2-2; maybe TRBD2 (7 bases). Germline-derived CDR1 and CDR2 are SGHRS and YFSETQ. The CDR3 sequence is 14 residues long. Trimming removed 4 bases from V and 6 bases from J, with 13 bases in between.

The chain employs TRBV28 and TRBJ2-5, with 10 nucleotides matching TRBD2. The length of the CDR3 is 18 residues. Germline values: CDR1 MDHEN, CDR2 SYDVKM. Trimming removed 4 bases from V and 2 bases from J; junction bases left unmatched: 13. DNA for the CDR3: TGTGCCAGCAGTTCTAGACTAGCGGGCCCGATTCTACAAGAGACCCAGTACTTC. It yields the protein CASSSRLAGPILQETQYF.

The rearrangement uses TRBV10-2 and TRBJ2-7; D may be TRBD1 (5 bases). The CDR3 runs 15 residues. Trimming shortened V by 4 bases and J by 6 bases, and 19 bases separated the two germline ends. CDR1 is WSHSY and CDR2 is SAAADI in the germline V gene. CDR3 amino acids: CASSVETDTWGEQYF. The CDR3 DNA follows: TGCGCCAGCAGTGTGGAGACAGATACTTGGGGCGAGCAGTACTTC.

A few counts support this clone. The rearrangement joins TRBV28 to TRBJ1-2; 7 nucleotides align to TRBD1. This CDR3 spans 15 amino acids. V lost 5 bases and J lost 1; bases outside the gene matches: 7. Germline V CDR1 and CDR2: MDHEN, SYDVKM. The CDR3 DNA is TGTGCCAGCAGTCCTCGACAGGGTGGTAACTATGGCTACACCTTC. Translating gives CASSPRQGGNYGYTF.